This T cell receptor beta chain was sequenced in a study of CD8+ T cells in alopecia areata. Across the study: Treated patients swallowed 5 to 10 mg of oral tofacitinib twice daily.

CDR1 SQVTM and CDR2 ANQGSEA come from the germline V gene. The CDR3 runs 13 residues. Trimming cost V 6 bases and J 3 bases, with 9 bases left between them. The table lists this clone with a few counts. Noted treatment: oral pan-JAK inhibitor, 5-10 mg twice daily. The authors sorted CD4+ and CD8+ T cells from PBMCs. In each case, RNA was isolated and then reverse transcribed into cDNA as the sequencing template. Here immunoSEQ multiplex PCR was the method, and the copy in TCRdb shows in-frame clones only, minus some. The table records under 350,000 clones, 55% to 70% of them present only once. This receptor was taken from a human donor with alopecia areata. Sequenced here: CD4+ T cells sorted from blood, sampled at week 24, from a patient treated with tofacitinib. The chain couples TRBV29-1 to TRBJ2-6; D is unresolved. The CDR3 is CSVDGNGANVLTF. The CDR3 DNA is TGCAGCGTGGATGGGAATGGGGCCAACGTCCTGACTTTC.